A single sample is the source of the 10 T cell receptor beta chains below, sequenced in a study of blood T cell repertoires in COVID-19. TCRdb's copy holds only in-frame clones and misses some; the assay was immunoSEQ multiplex PCR. The sample contains some 200,000 clones, roughly 84% of which appear only once. Sequencing used peripheral blood. Source of these receptors: a human donor with acute or convalescent COVID-19. The donor label of this sample is uncertain.

The chain has TRBV11-2 and TRBJ2-2, with TRBD2 as a possible D gene (7 bases). Germline-derived CDR1 and CDR2 are SGHAT and FQNNGV. This CDR3 contains 16 residues. V was trimmed by 5 bases and J by 2 bases, leaving 15 bases between them. The CDR3 DNA follows: TGTGCCAGCAGCCCCCAAGGGGGGGGCAACACCGGGGAGCTGTTTTTT. It translates to CASSPQGGGNTGELFF.

This clone has just a few counts. The V gene is TRBV10-3, the J gene TRBJ1-5; perhaps TRBD1 as D (6 bases). The germline V gene encodes CDR1 ENHRY and CDR2 SYGVKD. With 10 bases removed from V and 5 bases from J, the gap between germline ends came to 15 bases. This CDR3 is built from 13 residues. CDR3 sequence: CARPWTDHQPQHF. The CDR3 DNA reads TGTGCCAGACCGTGGACAGATCATCAGCCCCAGCATTTT.

There are a few counts of this clone. V is TRBV5-1 and J is TRBJ2-1, with D perhaps matching TRBD2 (6 bases). Germline CDR1 and CDR2: SGHRS and YFSETQ. The CDR3 extends over 14 amino acids. Trimming took off 2 bases at V and 2 bases at J, with 8 bases between the two ends. The CDR3 bases are TGCGCCAGCAGCTTCGGAGGGGCCTACAATGAGCAGTTCTTC. Translation: CASSFGGAYNEQFF. Together with reference TRBV5-1 and TRBJ2-1, the CDR3 gives the full variable domain: KAGVTQTPRYLIKTRGQQVTLSCSPISGHRSVSWYQQTPGQGLQFLFEYFSETQRNKGNFPGRFSGRQFSNSRSEMNVSTLELGDSALYLCASSFGGAYNEQFFGPGTRLTVL.

The J gene is TRBJ1-4, the V gene TRBV11-2; tentative D call: TRBD1 (5 bases). Trimming stripped 3 bases from V and 2 bases from J, with 7 bases between. The length of the CDR3 is 14 residues. Per the germline V gene, CDR1 is SGHAT and CDR2 is FQNNGV. This chain's CDR3 is CASSFPGTNEKLFF. CDR3 DNA: TGTGCCAGCAGCTTCCCAGGGACTAATGAAAAACTGTTTTTT.

This clone has a handful of counts. The J gene is TRBJ1-2, the V gene TRBV10-3, with D possibly being TRBD1 (5 bases). V lost 3 bases to trimming and J lost 3 bases, with 11 bases between them. The CDR3 spans 14 residues. The V gene's germline CDR1 is ENHRY and CDR2 SYGVKD. CDR3 sequence reads: CAISERGDDYGYTF. CDR3 nucleotides: TGTGCCATCAGTGAAAGGGGTGATGACTATGGCTACACCTTC.

This clone was detected a few times. This chain joins TRBV5-8 and TRBJ2-4; D possibly corresponds to TRBD2 (5 bases). The germline V and J ends were trimmed by 4 bases and 8 bases, with 16 bases remaining between them. Germline V lookup: CDR1 SGHTS, CDR2 YDEGEE. The CDR3 length is 14 residues. DNA of the CDR3: TGTGCCAGCAGCCCTCGACCCCCGAGGGACATTCAGTACTTC. It translates to CASSPRPPRDIQYF.

This clone showed up just a few times. This sample includes further DNA sequences coding for the same CDR3. V gene TRBV14 combines with J gene TRBJ2-7, with 8 bases lining up with TRBD1. Germline CDR1 SGHDN, CDR2 FVKESK. This CDR3 has 15 residues. Losses at the gene ends were 4 bases for V and 1 base for J; bases not matched to a gene: 6. The CDR3 loop is CASSRGGQGSYEQYF. DNA for the CDR3: TGTGCCAGCAGCCGGGGAGGACAGGGATCCTACGAGCAGTACTTC.

The chain combines TRBV5-8 with TRBJ2-7; D call uncertain. Per germline, CDR1 SGHTS and CDR2 YDEGEE. V lost 2 bases, J lost 1 base, and 13 bases lay in between. The CDR3 runs 15 residues. CDR3 region: CASSFGQEVSYEQYF. The DNA for the CDR3 is TGTGCCAGCAGCTTTGGGCAGGAAGTTTCCTACGAGCAGTACTTC. Drawing the rest from reference TRBV5-8 and TRBJ2-7, the complete variable domain is EAGVTQSPTHLIKTRGQQATLRCSPISGHTSVYWYQQALGLGLQFLLWYDEGEERNRGNFPPRFSGRQFPNYSSELNVNALELEDSALYLCASSFGQEVSYEQYFGPGTRLTVT.

The chain couples TRBV10-1 to TRBJ1-6; D is undetermined. Germline loops: CDR1 WNHNN, CDR2 SYGVQD (reference sequence). This CDR3 is 13 amino acids long. Trimming shortened V by 8 bases and J by 10 bases, and 15 bases separated the two germline ends. The CDR3 sequence: CASSARPGSPLHF. DNA for the CDR3: TGCGCCAGCTCTGCCAGGCCTGGCTCACCCCTCCACTTT.

The chain carries TRBV21-1 and TRBJ1-1; TRBD1 is the table's D call and was not checked against the DNA. TRBV21-1 counts as a pseudogene. CDR3 size: 18 residues. CDR3 residues: CASSALAGQHIMNTEAFF. The CDR3 DNA follows: TGTGCCAGCAGCGCCCTCGCGGGACAGCATATCATGAACACTGAAGCTTTCTTT.